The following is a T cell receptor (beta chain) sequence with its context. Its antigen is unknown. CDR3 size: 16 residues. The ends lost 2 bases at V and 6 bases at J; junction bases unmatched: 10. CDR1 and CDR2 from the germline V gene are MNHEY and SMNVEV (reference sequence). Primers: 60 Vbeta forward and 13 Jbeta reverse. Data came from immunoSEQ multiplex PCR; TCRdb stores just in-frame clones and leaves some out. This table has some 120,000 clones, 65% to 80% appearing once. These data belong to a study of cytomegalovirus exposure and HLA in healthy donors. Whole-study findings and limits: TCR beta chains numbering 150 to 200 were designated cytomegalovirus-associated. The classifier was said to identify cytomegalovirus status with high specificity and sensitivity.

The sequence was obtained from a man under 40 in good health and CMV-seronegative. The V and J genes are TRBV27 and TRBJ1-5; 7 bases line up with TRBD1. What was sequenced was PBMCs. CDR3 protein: CASSLEAGGFGQPQHF. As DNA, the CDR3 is TGTGCCAGCAGTTTAGAGGCAGGGGGATTCGGTCAGCCCCAGCATTTT.